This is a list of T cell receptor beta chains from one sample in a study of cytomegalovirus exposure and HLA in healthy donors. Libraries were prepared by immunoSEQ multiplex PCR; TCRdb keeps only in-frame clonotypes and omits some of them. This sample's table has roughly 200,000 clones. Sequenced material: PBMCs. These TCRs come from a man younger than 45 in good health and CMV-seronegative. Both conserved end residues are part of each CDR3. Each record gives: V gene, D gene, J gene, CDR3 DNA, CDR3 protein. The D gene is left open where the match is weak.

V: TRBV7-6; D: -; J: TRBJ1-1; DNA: TGTGCCAGCAGCTTAGTGGGCCAAGGGAACACTGAAGCTTTCTTT; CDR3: CASSLVGQGNTEAFF
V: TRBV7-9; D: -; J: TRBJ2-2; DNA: TGTGCCAGCAGCTTAGGCAGGGAAGGTATCGGGGAGCTGTTTTTT; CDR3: CASSLGREGIGELFF
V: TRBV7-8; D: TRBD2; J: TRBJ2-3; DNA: TGTGCCAGCAGCTTATCGGCGGGGGGGCCTCCAGATACGCAGTATTTT; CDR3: CASSLSAGGPPDTQYF
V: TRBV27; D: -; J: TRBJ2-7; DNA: TGTGCCAGCCGTTCCCCGGGGTACGAGCAGTACTTC; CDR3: CASRSPGYEQYF
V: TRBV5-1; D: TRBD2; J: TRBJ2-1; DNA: TGCGCCAGCAGCTGGGGGCATGGGACTAGTTATTCCAATGAGCAGTTCTTC; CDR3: CASSWGHGTSYSNEQFF
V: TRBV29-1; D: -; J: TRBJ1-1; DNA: TGCAGCGTTGAAGTAAACACTGAAGCTTTCTTT; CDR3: CSVEVNTEAFF
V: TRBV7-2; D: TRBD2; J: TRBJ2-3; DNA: TGTGCCAGCAGCTCCCAATTAGCGGGTGCTAGAACAGATACGCAGTATTTT; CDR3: CASSSQLAGARTDTQYF
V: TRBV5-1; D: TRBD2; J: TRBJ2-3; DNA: TGCGCCAGCAGCCTATGGACTAGCGGGGTGACAGATACGCAGTATTTT; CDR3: CASSLWTSGVTDTQYF
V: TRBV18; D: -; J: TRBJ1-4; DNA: TGTGCCAGCTCACCCCGGGACATCGCAACTAATGAAAAACTGTTTTTT; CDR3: CASSPRDIATNEKLFF
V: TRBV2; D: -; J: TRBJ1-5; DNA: TGTGCCAGCAGCGACAGGTTCGAAGACGAGCCCCAGCATTTT; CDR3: CASSDRFEDEPQHF
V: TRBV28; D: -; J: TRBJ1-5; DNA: TGTGCCAGCAGCTATCCAGGGACGGGGGAGAATCAGCCCCAGCATTTT; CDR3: CASSYPGTGENQPQHF
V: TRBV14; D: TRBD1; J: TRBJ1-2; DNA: TGTGCCAGCTCCGGGACAGGGAACTATGGCTACACCTTC; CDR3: CASSGTGNYGYTF
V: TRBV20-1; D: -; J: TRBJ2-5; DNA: TGCAGTGCTAGTGAGCAGACCCAGTACTTC; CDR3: CSASEQTQYF
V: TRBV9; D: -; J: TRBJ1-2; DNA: TGTGCCAGCAGCGTAGCGGGCAGGGCATCCTATGGCTACACCTTC; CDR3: CASSVAGRASYGYTF
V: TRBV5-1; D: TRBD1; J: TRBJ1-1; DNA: TGCGCCAGCAGCTCGGGACAGGGTAAGAAGATGAACACTGAAGCTTTCTTT; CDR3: CASSSGQGKKMNTEAFF
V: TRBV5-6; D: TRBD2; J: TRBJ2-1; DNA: TGTGCCAGCAGCTTGCCGCAAGTAGCGGGAGTGTTGGGTGAGCAGTTCTTC; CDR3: CASSLPQVAGVLGEQFF
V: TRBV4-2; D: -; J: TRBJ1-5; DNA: TGTGCCAGCAGCCAACTGGGGCAGGGTCAGCCCCAGCATTTT; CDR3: CASSQLGQGQPQHF
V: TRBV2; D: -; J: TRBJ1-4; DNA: TGTGCCAGCAGTGCAGGGGCAACTAATGAAAAACTGTTTTTT; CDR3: CASSAGATNEKLFF
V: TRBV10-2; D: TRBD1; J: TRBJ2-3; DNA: TGCGCCGCCCGACAGGGAATGGAAACAGATACGCAGTATTTT; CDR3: CAARQGMETDTQYF
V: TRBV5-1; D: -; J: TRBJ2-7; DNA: TGCGCCAGCAGGGCAGGGGATTTGAACGAGCAGTACTTC; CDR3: CASRAGDLNEQYF
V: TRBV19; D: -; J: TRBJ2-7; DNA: TGTGCCAGTAGTATAGATCCGTTCTACGAGCAGTACTTC; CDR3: CASSIDPFYEQYF
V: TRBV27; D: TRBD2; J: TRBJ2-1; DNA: TGTGCCAGCACCCTAGCGGGGGGGTACAATGAGCAGTTCTTC; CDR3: CASTLAGGYNEQFF
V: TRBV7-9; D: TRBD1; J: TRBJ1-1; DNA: TGTTCGAATTTAGGGACAGGGCCGACTGAAGCTTTCTTT; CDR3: CSNLGTGPTEAFF
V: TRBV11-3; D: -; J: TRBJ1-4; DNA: TGTGCCAGCAGCTTCCCCTTCGGGGGGGATGAAAAACTGTTTTTT; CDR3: CASSFPFGGDEKLFF
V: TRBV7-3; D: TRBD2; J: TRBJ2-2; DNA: TGTGCCAGCAGCATGAGAGCGGGAGCAAGTACCGGGGAGCTGTTTTTT; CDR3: CASSMRAGASTGELFF
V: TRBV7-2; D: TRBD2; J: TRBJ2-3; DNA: TGTGCCAGCAGCTCCCAGGCGGGGGGCAGGTTAAGCACAGATACGCAGTATTTT; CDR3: CASSSQAGGRLSTDTQYF
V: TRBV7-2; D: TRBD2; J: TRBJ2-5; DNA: TGTGCCAGCAGCTTATACGGTGGGAGGGTAGAGACCCAGTACTTC; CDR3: CASSLYGGRVETQYF
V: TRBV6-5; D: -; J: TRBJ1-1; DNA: TGTGCCAGCAGTACCGTCAGGGGAACTGAAGCTTTCTTT; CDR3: CASSTVRGTEAFF
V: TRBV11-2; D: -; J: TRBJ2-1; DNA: TGTGCCAGCAGCTCGGCCGGAGCCTACAATGAGCAGTTCTTC; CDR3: CASSSAGAYNEQFF
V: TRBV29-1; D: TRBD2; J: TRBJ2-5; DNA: TGCAGCGTTGACCCTAGCGGCCAAGAGACCCAGTACTTC; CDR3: CSVDPSGQETQYF
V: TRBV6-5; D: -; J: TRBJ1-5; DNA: TGTGCCAGCAGTCCACCAAACGGGCAGCCCCAGCATTTT; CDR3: CASSPPNGQPQHF
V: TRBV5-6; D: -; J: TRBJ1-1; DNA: TGTGCCAGCAGCTTTGGGGGGATCGCTGAAGCTTTCTTT; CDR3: CASSFGGIAEAFF
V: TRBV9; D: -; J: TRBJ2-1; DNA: TGTGCCAGCAGCGTCCTTTCGGGCTCCTACAATGAGCAGTTCTTC; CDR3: CASSVLSGSYNEQFF
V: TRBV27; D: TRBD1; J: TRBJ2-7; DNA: TGTGCCAGCAGTATACGATGGGGGACAGGGGACGAGCAGTACTTC; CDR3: CASSIRWGTGDEQYF
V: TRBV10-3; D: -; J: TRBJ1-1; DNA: TGTGCCATCAGCCCAGGGGCCACTGAAGCTTTCTTT; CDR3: CAISPGATEAFF
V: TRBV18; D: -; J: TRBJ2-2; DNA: TGTGCCAGCTCCCCCCGGGGTAGCGCGAACACCGGGGAGCTGTTTTTT; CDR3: CASSPRGSANTGELFF
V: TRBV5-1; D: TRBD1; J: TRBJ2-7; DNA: TGCGCCAGCAGCCCGGGACAGGGCGAGCAGTACTTC; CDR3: CASSPGQGEQYF
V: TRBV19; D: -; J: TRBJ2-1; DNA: TGTGCCAGTAGTATACCCGGGACTCTAACCGTCGATGAGCAGTTCTTC; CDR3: CASSIPGTLTVDEQFF
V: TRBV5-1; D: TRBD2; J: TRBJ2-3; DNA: TGCGCCAGCAGCTTCCAGGGAGGGAAGGGCACAGATACGCAGTATTTT; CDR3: CASSFQGGKGTDTQYF
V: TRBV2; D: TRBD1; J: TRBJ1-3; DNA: TGTGCCAGCGGCCCGGGACAGTCTCCCTCTGGAAACACCATATATTTT; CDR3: CASGPGQSPSGNTIYF
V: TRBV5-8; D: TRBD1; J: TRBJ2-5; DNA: TGTGCCAGCAGCCTCCGACAGGGCCCCGAAGAGACCCAGTACTTC; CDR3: CASSLRQGPEETQYF
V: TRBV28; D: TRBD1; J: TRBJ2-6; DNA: TGTGCCAGCAGTTTCCCTCGACAGGGTCTAGAACTTGGGGCCAACGTCCTGACTTTC; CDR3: CASSFPRQGLELGANVLTF
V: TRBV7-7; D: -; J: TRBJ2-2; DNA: TGTGCCAGCCTTCCGGCGGGAAACACCGGGGAGCTGTTTTTT; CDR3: CASLPAGNTGELFF
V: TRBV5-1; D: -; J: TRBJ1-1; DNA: TGCGCCAGCAGCTTGTCCCCAGGGGAGAACACTGAAGCTTTCTTT; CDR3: CASSLSPGENTEAFF
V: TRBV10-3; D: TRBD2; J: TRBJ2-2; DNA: TGTGCCATCACTAGCGGGGGAAACACCGGGGAGCTGTTTTTT; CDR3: CAITSGGNTGELFF
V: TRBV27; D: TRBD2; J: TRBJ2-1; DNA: TGTGCCAGCAGTACCCTGACTAGCGGTTACTACAATGAGCAGTTCTTC; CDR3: CASSTLTSGYYNEQFF
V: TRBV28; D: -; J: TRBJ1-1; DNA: TGTGCCAGCTGTCGGAACACTGAAGCTTTCTTT; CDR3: CASCRNTEAFF
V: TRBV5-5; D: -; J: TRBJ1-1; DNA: TGTGCCAGCAGCTTGGACCCCCCGGGGACTGAAGCTTTCTTT; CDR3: CASSLDPPGTEAFF
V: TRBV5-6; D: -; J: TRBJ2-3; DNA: TGTGCCAGCAGCCCCTCACCTAACGCTGCAGATACGCAGTATTTT; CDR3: CASSPSPNAADTQYF
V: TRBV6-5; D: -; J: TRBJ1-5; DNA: TGTGCCAGCTCAGAACAGGGCAACCAGCCCCAGCATTTT; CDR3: CASSEQGNQPQHF
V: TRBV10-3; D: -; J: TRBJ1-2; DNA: TGTGCCATCGGACCACAAGGGGCGCGAGAAGGCTACACCTTC; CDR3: CAIGPQGAREGYTF
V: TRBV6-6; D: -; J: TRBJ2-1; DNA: TGTGCCAGCAGTTACGGGGCGGGGGAGCAGTTCTTC; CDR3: CASSYGAGEQFF
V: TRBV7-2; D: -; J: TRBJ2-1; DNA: TGTGCCAGCAGCGAACGCGTAAGCTCCTACAATGAGCAGTTCTTC; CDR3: CASSERVSSYNEQFF
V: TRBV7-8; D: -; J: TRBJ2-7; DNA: TGTACCAGCAGCGTCGGGTACTCCTACGAGCAGTACTTC; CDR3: CTSSVGYSYEQYF
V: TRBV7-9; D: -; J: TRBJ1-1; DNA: TGTGCCAGCAGCTTAGAAGGGGTTGCGAGTGAAGCTTTCTTT; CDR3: CASSLEGVASEAFF
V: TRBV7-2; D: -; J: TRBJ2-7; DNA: TGTGCCAGCTTATCCAACCGAGCAACGACCTACGAGCAGTACTTC; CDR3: CASLSNRATTYEQYF
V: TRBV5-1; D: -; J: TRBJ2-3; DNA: TGCGCCAGCACCTCCAGCACAGATACGCAGTATTTT; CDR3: CASTSSTDTQYF
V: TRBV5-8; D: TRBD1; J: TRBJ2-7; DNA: TGTGCCAGCAGCTTGGTAGGGGGCGCGCTCTACGAGCAGTACTTC; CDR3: CASSLVGGALYEQYF
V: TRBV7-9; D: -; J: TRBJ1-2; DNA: TGTGCCAGCAGCTTAGCTACAGGGTATGGCTACACCTTC; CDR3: CASSLATGYGYTF
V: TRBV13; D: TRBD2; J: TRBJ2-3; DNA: TGTGCCAGCAGCTCCCCCCCGTGGAGCGGGGGGTTAGATACGCAGTATTTT; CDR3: CASSSPPWSGGLDTQYF